A single sample is the source of the 15 T cell receptor beta chains below, sequenced in a study of OX40 agonist ivuxolimab in advanced cancers. TCRdb's copy holds only in-frame clones and misses some; the assay was immunoSEQ multiplex PCR. This table has more than 90,000 clones, roughly four fifths appearing once. This specimen was CD4+ or CD8+ T cells sorted from blood, taken in a trial of the OX40 agonist ivuxolimab. These TCRs come from an adult with an advanced solid tumor such as melanoma, head and neck, liver or kidney cancer.

This chain connects TRBV5-4 to TRBJ1-1; D is uncertain. Looked up from germline, CDR1 is SGHNT and CDR2 is YYREEE (reference sequence). This CDR3 comprises 14 residues. V lost 4 bases and J lost 0, with 10 bases in between. DNA of the CDR3: TGTGCCAGCAGCCTTATTTCAGTGAACACTGAAGCTTTCTTT. Encoded protein: CASSLISVNTEAFF.

The chain joins TRBV5-4 to TRBJ2-5; TRBD1 aligns across 8 bases. CDR3 length: 15 residues. CDR1 is SGHNT, CDR2 YYREEE, per germline (reference sequence). Trimming at V came to 0 bases and at J to 3 bases, leaving 4 bases not matched to a gene. In DNA form, the CDR3 reads TGTGCCAGCAGCTTGGCCCCGGGACAGGAAGAGACCCAGTACTTC. Translating it yields CASSLAPGQEETQYF.

The rearrangement joins TRBV29-1 to TRBJ2-1; tentatively, D is TRBD2 (6 bases). The CDR3 is 15 amino acids. CDR1 is SQVTM and CDR2 is ANQGSEA in the germline V gene. V was shortened by 5 bases and J by 3 bases, with 17 bases between the two germline ends. The CDR3 DNA sequence: TGCAGCGTTCTCCGGGACTCCCTTTACTACAATGAGCAGTTCTTC. It is translated as CSVLRDSLYYNEQFF.

The chain links TRBV7-9 to TRBJ2-7, with 10 bases identical to TRBD2. The germline gives CDR1 SEHNR, CDR2 FQNEAQ (reference sequence). CDR3 length: 17 amino acids. The junction had 8 bases not matched to a gene; V was cut back by 2 bases and J by 1 base. The DNA of the CDR3 is TGTGCCAGCAGCTTACTAGCGGGGGCTGATTGGTCCTACGAGCAGTACTTC. Its translation: CASSLLAGADWSYEQYF. Together with reference TRBV7-9 and TRBJ2-7, the CDR3 gives the full variable domain: DTGVSQNPRHKITKRGQNVTFRCDPISEHNRLYWYRQTLGQGPEFLTYFQNEAQLEKSRLLSDRFSAERPKGSFSTLEIQRTEQGDSAMYLCASSLLAGADWSYEQYFGPGTRLTVT.

The rearrangement links TRBV2 to TRBJ2-5; 7 nucleotides line up with TRBD1. The J call may be faulty, since TRBJ2-7 better matches the DNA end. The CDR3 is 15 residues long. Germline CDR1 reads SNHLY; CDR2 reads FYNNEI. The CDR3 DNA reads as TGTGCCAGCAGCGGCCCAAGGGGGCGCAATTACGAGCAGTACTTC. This sequence encodes CASSGPRGRNYEQYF.

The table lists this clone with a count of one. V usage is TRBV21-1 and J usage is TRBJ1-1. TRBV21-1 is described as a pseudogene. The CDR3 is 16 amino acids. CDR3 DNA sequence: TGTGCAGCAGCCCCTCCCCGACAGCGGGGGAACACTGAAGCTTTCTTT. It translates to CAAAPPRQRGNTEAFF.

This chain uses TRBV5-6 with TRBJ2-1, with D perhaps TRBD2 (6 bases). Germline CDR1 reads SGHDT; CDR2 reads YYEEEE. CDR3 length equals 14 residues. The ends were cut back, 6 bases at V and 0 bases at J, with 10 bases in the middle. The CDR3 is CASTGGSSYNEQFF. In DNA form, the CDR3 reads TGTGCCAGCACTGGAGGGAGCTCCTACAATGAGCAGTTCTTC.

The gene calls are TRBV29-1 and TRBJ2-3; D uncertain. Germline V CDR1 and CDR2: SQVTM, ANQGSEA. The CDR3 length is 17 residues. With 2 bases removed from V and 2 bases from J, the gap between germline ends came to 20 bases. The CDR3 protein is CSVEKANSVTYTDTQYF. The CDR3 DNA follows: TGCAGCGTTGAAAAGGCCAATTCAGTTACCTACACAGATACGCAGTATTTT.

V usage is TRBV18 and J usage is TRBJ2-2; TRBD2 might be the D (6 bases). This CDR3 is built from 18 residues. V was shortened by 2 bases and J by 6 bases, with 22 bases between the two germline ends. Germline V gives CDR1 KGHSH, CDR2 LQKENI. The CDR3 protein is CASSPRGSGPTGAGELFF. The CDR3 DNA sequence: TGTGCCAGCTCACCAAGGGGTAGCGGTCCCACCGGGGCCGGGGAGCTGTTTTTT.

The chain uses TRBV18 and TRBJ1-4, with 10 bases matching TRBD1. There are 16 residues in the CDR3. Per germline, CDR1 KGHSH and CDR2 LQKENI. V shed 3 bases and J 5 bases; nucleotides not matched to a gene: 6. The CDR3 DNA reads as TGTGCCAGCTCACCCCCCGGGACAGGGGCGAATGAAAAACTGTTTTTT. Amino acid sequence: CASSPPGTGANEKLFF.

This chain connects TRBV5-1 to TRBJ1-3; D gene uncertain. Deletions cut 1 base from V and 4 bases from J, with 15 bases between. Per the germline V gene, CDR1 is SGHRS and CDR2 is YFSETQ. The CDR3 has 16 amino acids. In DNA form, the CDR3 reads TGCGCCAGCAGCTTGTCCGGCAGAAGAGGGGGAAACACCATATATTTT. Protein: CASSLSGRRGGNTIYF.

The V and J genes are TRBV5-1 and TRBJ2-3, with TRBD1 matching over 12 bases. Unmatched junction bases numbered 5, after V lost 0 bases and J lost 3 bases. The CDR3 length is 17 residues. Germline CDR1 reads SGHRS; CDR2 reads YFSETQ. CDR3 coding DNA: TGCGCCAGCAGCTTGGTGGGGACAGGGGGCGCGACAGATACGCAGTATTTT. This codes for CASSLVGTGGATDTQYF.

This clone was found once. The rearrangement joins TRBV6-5 to TRBJ2-7, with 7 bases fitting TRBD1. This CDR3 comprises 14 residues. The V gene's germline CDR1 is MNHEY and CDR2 SVGAGI. The V gene end was trimmed by 2 bases and the J gene end by 4 bases; junction bases not matched to a gene: 5. The CDR3 region has the DNA TGTGCCAGCAGTTACAGGGGGCGCGTTTACGAGCAGTACTTC. This sequence encodes CASSYRGRVYEQYF.

This sequence joins TRBV5-1 and TRBJ2-3; D is uncertain. The CDR3 is 14 residues long. The germline V and J ends were trimmed by 0 bases and 1 base, with 6 bases remaining between them. In germline, CDR1 is SGHRS, CDR2 YFSETQ. CDR3 DNA: TGCGCCAGCAGCTTGGGCTACGGCACAGATACGCAGTATTTT. Translated, it gives CASSLGYGTDTQYF. Looking up the rest from reference TRBV5-1 and TRBJ2-3 gives the full variable domain: KAGVTQTPRYLIKTRGQQVTLSCSPISGHRSVSWYQQTPGQGLQFLFEYFSETQRNKGNFPGRFSGRQFSNSRSEMNVSTLELGDSALYLCASSLGYGTDTQYFGPGTRLTVL.

The genes are TRBV28 and TRBJ2-2; 8 bases map to TRBD2. The CDR3 has 15 amino acids. With V trimmed by 8 bases and J by 4 bases, 9 bases remained unmatched. Looked up from germline, CDR1 is MDHEN and CDR2 is SYDVKM. The CDR3 bases are TGTGCCAGCTGGGGGTCAGCGGGGGCCACCGGGGAGCTGTTTTTT. Translating it yields CASWGSAGATGELFF.